This is a list of T cell receptor beta chains from one sample in a study of blood T cell repertoires in COVID-19. Method: immunoSEQ multiplex PCR; TCRdb's copy keeps in-frame clones and lacks some. In the table there are 85,000 to 100,000 clones, about 86% of which are singletons. The sample taken for sequencing was peripheral blood. The receptor source for this set is a woman aged 55-70 years in a cohort sampled during active or convalescent COVID-19. CDR3s include the opening cysteine and the closing phenylalanine or tryptophan. A D gene is named only where the DNA matches it firmly. Some rows have no size entry. The others give once, few or many, or a class for an expanded clone.

>NA|TRBJ2-3|NA|TRBV3-1/TRBV3-2
TGTGCCAGCAGCCAAAGTGTAGTTACGCAGTATTTT
CASSQSVVTQYF
>NA|TRBJ1-4|TRBD1|TRBV6-2/TRBV6-3
TGTGCCAGCAGTTTAGGGGGCTTCGGTGAAAAACTGTTTTTT
CASSLGGFGEKLFF
>NA|TRBJ2-3|TRBD1|TRBV6-4
TGTGCCACTAACCCGGGACAGGGAGCAGATACGCAGTATTTT
CATNPGQGADTQYF
>NA|TRBJ2-1|TRBD2|TRBV6-5
TGTGCCAGCAGGCCCCCACGGGGGGTCCAGTTCTTC
CASRPPRGVQFF
>NA|TRBJ1-2|TRBD1|TRBV6-6
TGTGCCAGCAGTTCGGGACAGACCCGTTATGGCTACACCTTC
CASSSGQTRYGYTF
>once|TRBJ2-2|NA|TRBV5-1
TGCGCCAGCAGCATACTGACTAGTACCGGGGAGCTGTTTTTT
CASSILTSTGELFF
>NA|TRBJ2-5|NA|TRBV6-1
TGTGCCAGCAGTGAACGAGGAGTGTTCTGGGAGACCCAGTACTTC
CASSERGVFWETQYF
>once|TRBJ1-4|NA|TRBV7-9
TGTGCCAGCAGCTTAACTACGGCTAATGAAAAACTGTTTTTT
CASSLTTANEKLFF
>NA|TRBJ1-1|NA|TRBV5-1
TGCGCCAGCACCCTGACAGAGAACACTGAAGCTTTCTTT
CASTLTENTEAFF
>few|TRBJ1-2|NA|TRBV28
TGTGCCAGCAGTCTCCCTAGACGCTACTATGGCTACACCTTC
CASSLPRRYYGYTF
>many|TRBJ2-7|TRBD2|TRBV5-1
TGCGCCAGCGCCTTTACTAGCGGGGACTACGAGCAGTACTTC
CASAFTSGDYEQYF
>few|TRBJ2-3|NA|TRBV4-2
TGTGCCAGCAGCCAAGATGGCAGCACAGATACGCAGTATTTT
CASSQDGSTDTQYF
>NA|TRBJ1-1|NA|TRBV19
TGTGCCAGTAGTGGGCCGGCGAACACTGAAGCTTTCTTT
CASSGPANTEAFF
>NA|TRBJ1-2|TRBD1|TRBV6-4
TGTGCCAGCAGTGACTCCGACAGGGGGGGTGTAGGTGGCTACACCTTC
CASSDSDRGGVGGYTF
>NA|TRBJ2-1|TRBD2|TRBV7-9
TGTGCCAGCAGCCCGCGGCTGGCGGAGCGGGGGGGCCACAATGAGCAGTTCTTC
CASSPRLAERGGHNEQFF
>NA|TRBJ1-4|TRBD1|TRBV19
TGTGCCAGTAGTATTGGGACAGCCGCACTGTTTTTT
CASSIGTAALFF
>NA|TRBJ1-2|TRBD1|TRBV4-1
TGCGCCAGCAGCCAAGGGGGACAGGAGATCTATGGCTACACCTTC
CASSQGGQEIYGYTF
>few|TRBJ2-2|NA|TRBV2
TGTGCCAGCAGGGCCGGACAGAACACCGGGGAGCTGTTTTTT
CASRAGQNTGELFF
>few|TRBJ1-1|NA|TRBV19
TGTGCCAGTAGCCCAGGGTTGTACACTGAAGCTTTCTTT
CASSPGLYTEAFF
>NA|TRBJ1-5|NA|TRBV18
TGTGCCAGCTCACCCGGGGCAGGGGGCAATCAGCCCCAGCATTTT
CASSPGAGGNQPQHF
>NA|TRBJ1-1|NA|TRBV9
TGTGCCAGCAGCGTAAGATCGGGGAACACTGAAGCTTTCTTT
CASSVRSGNTEAFF
>NA|TRBJ1-3|TRBD1|TRBV5-6
TGTGCCAGCAGCCCGGACAGGGGAAACACCATATATTTT
CASSPDRGNTIYF
>NA|TRBJ2-7|NA|TRBV7-2
TGTGCCAGCAGCTTAGTCCGGACTGGGTACGAGCAGTACTTC
CASSLVRTGYEQYF
>NA|TRBJ2-7|TRBD1|TRBV6-6
TGTGCCAGCAGTTACCCCCCGACAGGGGGAGACTACGAGCAGTACTTC
CASSYPPTGGDYEQYF
>NA|TRBJ1-2|NA|TRBV5-1
TGCGCCAGCAGCTTGGAACAGGACTATGGCTACACCTTC
CASSLEQDYGYTF
>NA|TRBJ1-2|NA|TRBV25-1
TGTGCCAGCAGTGACAACAGGGTTGCCTACACCTTC
CASSDNRVAYTF
>once|TRBJ1-4|NA|TRBV5-5
TGTGCCAGCAGCGTAAACCCGGCTAATGAAAAACTGTTTTTT
CASSVNPANEKLFF
>few|TRBJ1-1|NA|TRBV28
TGTGCCAGCAGTTTATCCTTCACTGAAGCTTTCTTT
CASSLSFTEAFF
>NA|TRBJ2-3|TRBD2|TRBV30
TGTGCCTGGAGTCGGACTAGCGTAAGCACAGATACGCAGTATTTT
CAWSRTSVSTDTQYF
>NA|TRBJ2-1|NA|TRBV9
TGTGCCAGCAGCGTATTGTCAGGTGAGCAGTTCTTC
CASSVLSGEQFF
>NA|TRBJ1-1|NA|TRBV2
TGTGCCAGCAGTCTCCAGGTGAACACTGAAGCTTTCTTT
CASSLQVNTEAFF
>NA|TRBJ1-3|NA|TRBV21-1
TGTGCCAGCAGCAAAGATTGGACAGGGGGATTTGGAAACACCATATATTTT
CASSKDWTGGFGNTIYF
>few|TRBJ1-3|NA|TRBV19
TGTGCCAGTACTCCGGCCGAGGCTACCTCTGGAAACACCATATATTTT
CASTPAEATSGNTIYF
>NA|TRBJ2-3|NA|TRBV6-5
TGTGCCAGCAGTACGGGGGGCACCACAGATACGCAGTATTTT
CASSTGGTTDTQYF
>once|TRBJ2-1|NA|TRBV28
TGTGCCAGCAGAGGGGGTTTGTACTACAATGAGCAGTTCTTC
CASRGGLYYNEQFF
>NA|TRBJ2-3|TRBD2|TRBV3-1/TRBV3-2
TGTGCCAGCAGCACCGGACTAGACACAGATACGCAGTATTTT
CASSTGLDTDTQYF
>NA|TRBJ1-6|TRBD1|TRBV6-5
TGTGCCAGCAGGCCGGGACAGGGGTCTTCACCCCTCCACTTT
CASRPGQGSSPLHF
>NA|TRBJ1-3|NA|TRBV2
TGTGCCAGCAGTGAGGGCAGGGTTCAAGATGGAAACACCATATATTTT
CASSEGRVQDGNTIYF
>NA|TRBJ2-2|NA|TRBV29-1
TGCAGCGTCTCGGACTGGACCGGGGAGCTGTTTTTT
CSVSDWTGELFF
>NA|TRBJ1-1|NA|TRBV18
TGTGCCACCCGCCGGGACATATCCACTGAAGCTTTCTTT
CATRRDISTEAFF
>NA|TRBJ2-7|NA|TRBV16
TGTGCCAGCAGCCAAACGGGGAGCTACGAGCAGTACTTC
CASSQTGSYEQYF
>NA|TRBJ1-2|NA|TRBV19
TGTGCCAGTAGTATGGTGGGCCGGCTGGTTTATGGCTACACCTTC
CASSMVGRLVYGYTF